Below are 15 T cell receptor beta chains sequenced from a single sample in a study of CD8 T cells in ankylosing spondylitis. TCRdb redid the calling of the 5' RACE reads with MiXCR, one entry per CDR3 protein. Here the sample spans over 450,000 distinct CDR3 sequences, approximately 12% being singletons. Their cognate antigens are unknown. Findings and limits, study-wide: A motif in TCR beta, a set of about 8 highly homologous variants, appeared characteristic of ankylosing spondylitis blood.

Sequencing used blood, either unsorted or a sorted T cell fraction (not recorded which). The source is a male donor with ankylosing spondylitis.

The chain uses TRBV25-1 and TRBJ2-7, with a weak D call TRBD1 (6 bases). The CDR3 has 17 amino acids. Germline V gene sequence: CDR1 MGHDK, CDR2 SYGVNS. CDR3: CARSEGDRRGKAYEQYV. In nucleotides, the CDR3 is TGTGCCAGGAGTGAAGGAGACAGGAGAGGAAAAGCCTACGAGCAGTACGTC.

This clonotype was seen a handful of times. The CDR3 sequence: CASSLASTFNEKLFF. The CDR3 nucleotides are TGTGCCAGCAGTTTAGCTTCGACGTTTAATGAAAAACTGTTTTTT. This rearrangement joins TRBV12-3 or TRBV12-4 to TRBJ1-4; D ambiguous. Between the trimmed V and J ends, which lost 0 bases and 4 bases, there was a span of 9 bases. There are 15 residues in the CDR3.

This clonotype has a count of ten or more. The chain links TRBV29-1 to TRBJ1-2; no firm D call. Trimming pared 2 bases from V and 8 bases from J, leaving 15 bases between. Looked up from germline, CDR1 is SQVTM and CDR2 is ANQGSEA. The CDR3 contains 13 residues. CDR3 sequence (DNA): TGCAGCGTTGAAAAAGGATATACGTCAGGCTACACCTTC. Translating it yields CSVEKGYTSGYTF.

This clonotype was found a few times. V usage is TRBV27 and J usage is TRBJ2-7; no firm D call. This CDR3 has 13 amino acids. Germline-derived CDR1 and CDR2 are MNHEY and SMNVEV (reference sequence). V was cut by 6 bases and J by 0 bases, with 9 bases left in between. CDR3 in amino acids: CASRRVGSYEQYV. CDR3 DNA: TGTGCCAGCAGAAGGGTGGGCTCCTACGAGCAGTACGTC.

The rearrangement links TRBV18 to TRBJ1-3, with D uncertain. The CDR3 length is 16 residues. Trimming took off 1 base at V and 0 bases at J, with 10 bases between the two ends. The V gene's germline CDR1 is KGHSH and CDR2 LQKENI. The CDR3: CASSPLQSSSGNTIYF. Here the CDR3 DNA reads TGTGCCAGCTCACCACTGCAAAGCAGCTCTGGAAACACCATATATTTT.

This clonotype was counted ten times or more. The rearrangement links TRBV5-1 to TRBJ2-7, with 11 bases that match TRBD2. Germline-derived CDR1 and CDR2 are SGHRS and YFSETQ. This CDR3 comprises 17 residues. V shed 1 base, J shed 3 bases, and the junction held 9 bases outside the gene matches. The CDR3 loop reads CASSLIPPTSGSYEQYV. The CDR3 DNA reads TGCGCCAGCAGCTTGATTCCCCCCACTAGCGGGAGCTACGAGCAGTACGTC.

This clonotype was found a few times. This rearrangement joins TRBV11-2 to TRBJ2-3, with a possible D match to TRBD1 (7 bases). There are 15 residues in the CDR3. From germline, CDR1 is SGHAT and CDR2 FQNNGV. Trimming pared 0 bases from V and 2 bases from J, leaving 9 bases between. CDR3 coding DNA: TGTGCCAGCAGCTTAGACAGGGGGGCCACAGATACGCAGTATTTT. It codes for CASSLDRGATDTQYF. Supplemented by reference TRBV11-2 and TRBJ2-3, the full variable domain reads EAGVAQSPRYKIIEKRQSVAFWCNPISGHATLYWYQQILGQGPKLLIQFQNNGVVDDSQLPKDRFSAERLKGVDSTLKIQPAKLEDSAVYLCASSLDRGATDTQYFGPGTRLTVL.

The V gene is TRBV7-7, the J gene TRBJ2-2; D is undetermined. CDR1 is SSHAT and CDR2 is FNYEAQ in the germline V gene (reference sequence). Between the trimmed V and J ends, which lost 6 bases and 4 bases, there was a span of 12 bases. The CDR3 loop spans 14 amino acids. As DNA, the CDR3 is TGTGCCAGCAGTTCAGAGTTCACCACCGGGGAGCTGTTTTTT. Residues: CASSSEFTTGELFF.

The V call is TRBV7-8, the J call TRBJ1-5; 10 nucleotides align to TRBD1. Trimming took 5 bases from V and 1 from J; bases not matched to a gene: 5. This CDR3 region has 16 residues. Germline V gene sequence: CDR1 SGHVS, CDR2 FQNEAQ. The CDR3 region has the DNA TGTGCCAGCAGCAAAGGGACAGGGGCGAGCAATCAGCCCCAGCATTTT. Translation: CASSKGTGASNQPQHF.

V gene TRBV20-1 combines with J gene TRBJ1-5; D remains ambiguous. The CDR3 runs 12 residues. Germline V gene data show CDR1 as DFQATT and CDR2 as SNEGSKA (reference sequence). V shed 3 bases and J shed 9 bases, with 12 bases lying between them. The DNA of the CDR3 is TGCAGTGCTAGGACGAGGGATTGGCCCCAGCATTTT. This sequence encodes CSARTRDWPQHF.

This rearrangement joins TRBV6-5 to TRBJ2-2; either TRBD1 or TRBD2 may fit D (6 bases each). Germline CDR1 is MNHEY and CDR2 is SVGAGI. Trimming removed 2 bases at V and 6 bases at J, with 16 bases between. The CDR3 loop spans 16 amino acids. CDR3 DNA sequence: TGTGCCAGCAGTTACGGAGGGGGACCAAAATCCGGGGAGCTGTTTTTT. Encoded protein: CASSYGGGPKSGELFF.

In its sample, this clonotype was seen many times. This chain uses TRBV12-3 or TRBV12-4 with TRBJ2-1; TRBD2 might be the D (6 bases). V was shortened by 5 bases and J by 8 bases, with 13 bases between the two germline ends. CDR3 size: 13 residues. CDR3 sequence (DNA): TGTGCCAGCAGTCTGGGACTCTCGGATGAGCAGTTCTTC. Translation: CASSLGLSDEQFF.

This clonotype was picked up a small number of times. This chain links TRBV7-2 with TRBJ1-5, with D perhaps matching TRBD1 (6 bases). V shed 6 bases and J shed 4 bases, with 16 bases lying between them. There are 15 residues in the CDR3. The germline CDR1 and CDR2 sequences are SGHTA and FQGNSA. CDR3 coding DNA: TGTGCCAGCAGTTCGACAGGTCTCCGGAATCAGCCCCAGCATTTT. Translated, it gives CASSSTGLRNQPQHF.

This chain joins TRBV20-1 and TRBJ2-2, with D tentatively TRBD1 or TRBD2 (6 bases each). Germline CDR1 reads DFQATT; CDR2 reads SNEGSKA (reference sequence). Trimming shortened V by 2 bases and J by 2 bases, and 12 bases separated the two germline ends. The CDR3 runs to 15 residues. The CDR3, as DNA: TGCAGTGCTAGACTCCCCGGGGGCAACACCGGGGAGCTGTTTTTT. It encodes CSARLPGGNTGELFF.

This clonotype was picked up a small number of times. J is TRBJ2-5 and V is TRBV5-6; the match to TRBD2 covers 8 bases. The CDR3 sequence is 16 residues long. Germline assignment: CDR1 SGHDT and CDR2 YYEEEE. V was pared by 1 base and J by 4 bases, with 9 bases of the junction left unmatched. The CDR3 DNA is TGTGCCAGCAGCTTGAACCGGGAGGGCCACGTAGAGACCCAGTACTTC. Translated: CASSLNREGHVETQYF.